These 28 T cell receptor beta chains came from one sample sequenced in a study of Graves' ophthalmopathy and Graves' hyperthyroidism (dated by TCRdb to 2017 to 2018). The sequencer was an Illumina HiSeq 2000. For repertoire sequencing, the TCR beta CDR3 regions were amplified from RNA transcripts. HTBI primers and the Qiagen OneStep RT-PCR kit were used in a first-round RT-PCR, which was followed by a second-round multiplex PCR, size selection and purification. Clones were called with MiXCR by TCRdb after fastp trimmed the public reads at Q25, and only in-frame beta chains were retained. Rows are unified per CDR3 protein, each entry keeping the most common DNA and genes. The table for this sample lists almost 750,000 distinct CDR3 sequences; roughly 40% of them were counted only once. The top ten clones comprise 35% to 55% of the sample. Sample: peripheral blood. Source of these receptors: an adult man with Graves' ophthalmopathy.

V and J are TRBV7-9 and TRBJ1-1; tentatively, D is TRBD1 (5 bases). The germline gives CDR1 SEHNR, CDR2 FQNEAQ (reference sequence). Trimming pared 4 bases from V and 0 bases from J, leaving 18 bases between. The CDR3 covers 17 residues. The CDR3 DNA is TGTGCCAGCAGCTCGGGACTGGGGTATCGCATGAACACTGAAGCTTTCTTT. This encodes CASSSGLGYRMNTEAFF.

This CDR3 reads CSVDISTRDTGNTIYF. Written as DNA, the CDR3 is TGCAGCGTGGACATATCAACACGGGACACTGGAAACACCATATATTTT. This chain links TRBV29-1 with TRBJ1-3; D is perhaps TRBD1 (6 bases). The CDR3 sequence is 16 residues long. Germline V lookup: CDR1 SQVTM, CDR2 ANQGSEA. V was clipped by 6 bases and J by 2 bases, with 20 bases between them.

The V call is TRBV7-2, the J call TRBJ1-2; D is unclear. Trimming stripped 1 base from V and 12 bases from J, with 12 bases between. Germline CDR1 reads SGHTA; CDR2 reads FQGNSA. This CDR3 is built from 12 residues. CDR3 in amino acids: CASSLDASRNTF. Written as DNA, the CDR3 is TGTGCCAGCAGCTTAGACGCCTCGCGGAACACCTTC.

CDR3 DNA sequence: TGTGCTAGAGTGACAGGGGGCTATCAGCCCCAGCATTTT. This encodes CARVTGGYQPQHF. V usage is TRBV25-1 and J usage is TRBJ1-5, with 10 bases fitting TRBD1. The CDR3 covers 13 residues. CDR1 and CDR2 (germline): MGHDK, SYGVNS.

This clonotype was seen a single time. Given the absence of the conserved phenylalanine or tryptophan at the CDR3 end, a read error is likely. The chain has TRBV6-1 and TRBJ2-5; the D gene is possibly TRBD1 (5 bases). This CDR3 contains 13 residues. CDR1 and CDR2 (germline): MNHNS, SASEGT. Between the trimmed V and J ends, which lost 10 bases and 4 bases, there was a span of 16 bases. The CDR3 region has the DNA TGTGCCACCCAGGGCAGGTTGGGAGAGACCCAGTACATC. Translation: CATQGRLGETQYI.

This clonotype was found many times. This sequence joins TRBV11-2 and TRBJ2-7, with no clear D. CDR1 is SGHAT, CDR2 FQNNGV, per germline. The V and J ends lost 4 bases and 4 bases respectively, with 11 bases between them. CDR3 length: 13 residues. CDR3: CASSYGLGYEQYF. CDR3 coding DNA: TGTGCCAGCAGCTACGGCCTGGGGTACGAGCAGTACTTC.

This rearrangement joins TRBV2 to TRBJ2-1; D might be TRBD2 (5 bases). Germline V lookup: CDR1 SNHLY, CDR2 FYNNEI. This CDR3 spans 15 amino acids. V gave up 6 bases and J gave up 5 bases, with 17 bases separating them. CDR3 coding DNA: TGTGCCAGCAGCGACGATCTAGGGAGCCACAATGAGCAGTTCTTC. It is translated as CASSDDLGSHNEQFF.

In this sample, this clonotype turned up a few times. The V gene is TRBV2, the J gene TRBJ1-2; D is uncertain. Germline V gene lookup returns CDR1 SNHLY and CDR2 FYNNEI. V was trimmed by 5 bases and J by 2 bases, leaving 9 bases between them. The CDR3 contains 13 residues. CDR3 DNA sequence: TGTGCCAGCAGTTTTAACGGGAACTATGGCTACACCTTC. Residues: CASSFNGNYGYTF.

Concerning this clonotype: Since a much larger clone is just one base distant, this may be a read error. The chain joins TRBV10-3 to TRBJ1-1; TRBD1 agrees at 7 bases. This CDR3 has 16 amino acids. Per the germline V gene, CDR1 is ENHRY and CDR2 is SYGVKD. Losses at the gene ends were 6 bases for V and 4 bases for J; bases not matched to a gene: 14. The CDR3 reads CAIRGQWPNRVTEAFF. The CDR3 DNA sequence: TGTGCCATCAGGGGACAGTGGCCTAACAGAGTCACTGAAGCTTTCTTT.

This clonotype has a handful of counts. The rearrangement uses TRBV7-2 and TRBJ2-2; 14 nucleotides match TRBD2. Trimming removed 5 bases from V and 7 bases from J; junction bases left unmatched: 6. Germline CDR1 reads SGHTA; CDR2 reads FQGNSA. The CDR3 has 16 residues. DNA of the CDR3: TGTGCCAGCAGCCCAGGACTAGCGGGAGGCGTCGGGGAGCTGTTTTTT. Its protein product is CASSPGLAGGVGELFF.

This clonotype turned up a few times. The chain has TRBV10-3 and TRBJ1-2; D is unresolved. CDR1 and CDR2 from the germline V gene are ENHRY and SYGVKD. This CDR3 has 14 residues. The V and J ends lost 10 bases and 3 bases respectively, with 18 bases between them. The chain's CDR3 is CASRRHGPYYGYTF. The CDR3 DNA follows: TGTGCCAGCAGGAGACACGGCCCCTACTATGGCTACACCTTC.

The table lists this clonotype with a few counts. This chain uses TRBV25-1 with TRBJ2-3, with 14 bases fitting TRBD2. The CDR3 loop spans 19 amino acids. Germline V lookup: CDR1 MGHDK, CDR2 SYGVNS. J lost 2 bases, V lost 3 bases, and 10 bases had no gene match. The CDR3 sequence: CASSDGLAGGLGPTDTQYF. The CDR3 DNA is TGTGCCAGCAGTGATGGACTAGCGGGAGGATTGGGGCCCACAGATACGCAGTATTTT.

To note about this clonotype: The junction shows a germline mismatch at one end, possibly a read error. This chain uses TRBV9 with TRBJ2-6, with TRBD1 identical over 9 bases. This CDR3 region has 14 residues. In germline, CDR1 is SGDLS, CDR2 YYNGEE. The CDR3 bases are TGTGCCAGCAGCTTCAAGACAGGGGGCAACGTCCTGACTTTC. The encoded protein is CASSFKTGGNVLTF.

The chain is built from TRBV2 and TRBJ2-5; tentative D call: TRBD1 (5 bases). CDR3 size: 16 residues. The V and J ends lost 7 bases and 4 bases respectively, with 22 bases between them. Germline V gene data show CDR1 as SNHLY and CDR2 as FYNNEI. CDR3 protein: CASNLFLSGLGETQYF. In nucleotides, the CDR3 is TGTGCCAGCAACCTCTTCTTATCAGGGTTGGGAGAGACCCAGTACTTC.

This rearrangement joins TRBV5-4 to TRBJ2-5; tentative D call: TRBD2 (7 bases). The germline gives CDR1 SGHNT, CDR2 YYREEE (reference sequence). Between the trimmed V and J ends, which lost 6 bases and 1 base, there was a span of 19 bases. CDR3 length: 16 amino acids. CDR3 nucleotide sequence: TGTGCCAGCACCGGGGGAGGGGGGCTATTCCAAGAGACCCAGTACTTC. Its translation is CASTGGGGLFQETQYF. Full variable domain (missing parts from reference TRBV5-4 and TRBJ2-5): ETGVTQSPTHLIKTRGQQVTLRCSSQSGHNTVSWYQQALGQGPQFIFQYYREEENGRGNFPPRFSGLQFPNYSSELNVNALELDDSALYLCASTGGGGLFQETQYFGPGTRLLVL.

This clonotype was recorded many times. V gene TRBV14 combines with J gene TRBJ2-7, with 7 bases that match TRBD1. V lost 6 bases, J lost 7 bases, and 3 bases stayed unmatched. In germline, CDR1 is SGHDN, CDR2 FVKESK. The CDR3 is 11 amino acids. CDR3 DNA sequence: TGTGCCAGCAGTCAGGGGGTTGAGCAGTACTTC. Translation: CASSQGVEQYF.

The chain carries TRBV20-1 and TRBJ2-3; D gene unclear. The V gene lost 5 bases and the J gene lost 0 bases, with 18 bases spanning the gap. The CDR3 totals 16 residues. Germline V gene lookup returns CDR1 DFQATT and CDR2 SNEGSKA (reference sequence). The CDR3 sequence is CSAPPWTVPSTDTQYF. The CDR3 DNA is TGCAGTGCTCCACCCTGGACGGTACCTAGCACAGATACGCAGTATTTT.

The chain combines TRBV30 with TRBJ2-5; D not resolved. Between the trimmed V and J ends, which lost 0 bases and 6 bases, there was a span of 11 bases. Germline CDR1 and CDR2: GTSNPN and SVGIG (reference sequence). This CDR3 contains 13 residues. The DNA of the CDR3 is TGTGCCTGGAGTGTCTCCGTCGATCAGACCCAGTACTTC. Encoded protein: CAWSVSVDQTQYF.

The genes are TRBV20-1 and TRBJ1-5, with D hard to call. The CDR3 runs to 12 residues. CDR1 is DFQATT and CDR2 is SNEGSKA in the germline V gene (reference sequence). CDR3 region: CSERHINQPQHF. The CDR3 nucleotides are TGCAGCGAGCGACACATCAATCAGCCCCAGCATTTT.

This clonotype has just a few counts. The chain recombines TRBV2 with TRBJ1-1; the D gene is possibly TRBD1 (5 bases). The CDR3 covers 15 residues. Trimming took 5 bases from V and 6 from J, leaving 19 bases between them. The germline V gene encodes CDR1 SNHLY and CDR2 FYNNEI. CDR3 sequence reads: CASSFLGMGTAEAFF. The CDR3 nucleotides are TGTGCCAGCAGTTTTTTGGGGATGGGGACGGCTGAAGCTTTCTTT.

The chain combines TRBV9 with TRBJ2-2, with 7 positions matching TRBD2. This CDR3 has 15 amino acids. CDR1 is SGDLS and CDR2 is YYNGEE in the germline V gene. After removal of 2 bases from V and 4 bases from J, the junction contained 5 bases not matched to a gene. The CDR3 DNA reads as TGTGCCAGCAGCGTGGCCGGGGGGACCACCGGGGAGCTGTTTTTT. As protein: CASSVAGGTTGELFF.

This rearrangement joins TRBV7-2 to TRBJ1-4; D call uncertain. This CDR3 contains 15 residues. The V and J ends lost 6 bases and 1 base respectively, with 12 bases between them. Germline assignment: CDR1 SGHTA and CDR2 FQGNSA. The CDR3 DNA sequence: TGTGCCAGCAGTCGACCGACGGGAACTAATGAAAAACTGTTTTTT. The encoded protein is CASSRPTGTNEKLFF.

The rearrangement joins TRBV12-3 or TRBV12-4 to TRBJ2-7, with D maybe TRBD2 (8 bases). The ends were cut back, 7 bases at V and 4 bases at J, with 14 bases in the middle. The CDR3 is made up of 13 amino acids. This CDR3 reads CASKGGGRYEQYF. The CDR3 region has the DNA TGTGCCAGCAAAGGGGGCGGGAGGTACGAGCAGTACTTC.

This clonotype showed up many times. The chain employs TRBV29-1 and TRBJ1-1; TRBD1 is a possible D gene (5 bases). V was clipped by 1 base and J by 8 bases, with 11 bases between them. CDR1 is SQVTM and CDR2 is ANQGSEA in the germline V gene. The CDR3 loop spans 12 amino acids. CDR3 in amino acids: CSVEVGRVEAFF. Written as DNA, the CDR3 is TGCAGCGTTGAAGTGGGCAGGGTGGAAGCTTTCTTT.

The chain couples TRBV12-3 or TRBV12-4 to TRBJ2-2; the D is unclear. With 8 bases removed from V and 5 bases from J, the gap between germline ends came to 12 bases. CDR3 length equals 13 residues. CDR3 loop: CASDSDRTGELFF. CDR3 sequence (DNA): TGTGCCAGCGACTCCGATAGAACCGGGGAGCTGTTTTTT.

This clonotype came up many times. The gene calls are TRBV24-1 and TRBJ1-1; 9 bases fit TRBD1. V shed 5 bases and J 4 bases; nucleotides not matched to a gene: 10. The CDR3 spans 16 residues. Germline loops: CDR1 KGHDR, CDR2 SFDVKD. The chain's CDR3 is CATSAPPGQGGTEAFF. The CDR3 coding sequence is TGTGCCACCAGTGCTCCCCCGGGACAGGGAGGCACTGAAGCTTTCTTT.

This clonotype showed up just a few times. The CDR3: CASSSIMTATYGYTF. The CDR3 DNA reads as TGTGCCAGTAGTTCCATAATGACAGCCACCTATGGCTACACCTTC. V usage is TRBV19 and J usage is TRBJ1-2, with a tentative D call TRBD1 (5 bases). The V end was cut by 5 bases, the J end by 4 bases, with 17 bases between. CDR1 is LNHDA, CDR2 SQIVND, per germline (reference sequence). CDR3 length: 15 residues.

This clonotype was detected a few times. This chain links TRBV11-2 with TRBJ2-7; D ambiguous. Trimming left V 7 bases short and J 4 bases short, with 20 bases between. The germline V gene encodes CDR1 SGHAT and CDR2 FQNNGV. This CDR3 contains 15 residues. CDR3 loop: CASTTYLESSYEQYF. The CDR3 region has the DNA TGTGCCAGCACCACTTACTTGGAGTCGTCGTACGAGCAGTACTTC.